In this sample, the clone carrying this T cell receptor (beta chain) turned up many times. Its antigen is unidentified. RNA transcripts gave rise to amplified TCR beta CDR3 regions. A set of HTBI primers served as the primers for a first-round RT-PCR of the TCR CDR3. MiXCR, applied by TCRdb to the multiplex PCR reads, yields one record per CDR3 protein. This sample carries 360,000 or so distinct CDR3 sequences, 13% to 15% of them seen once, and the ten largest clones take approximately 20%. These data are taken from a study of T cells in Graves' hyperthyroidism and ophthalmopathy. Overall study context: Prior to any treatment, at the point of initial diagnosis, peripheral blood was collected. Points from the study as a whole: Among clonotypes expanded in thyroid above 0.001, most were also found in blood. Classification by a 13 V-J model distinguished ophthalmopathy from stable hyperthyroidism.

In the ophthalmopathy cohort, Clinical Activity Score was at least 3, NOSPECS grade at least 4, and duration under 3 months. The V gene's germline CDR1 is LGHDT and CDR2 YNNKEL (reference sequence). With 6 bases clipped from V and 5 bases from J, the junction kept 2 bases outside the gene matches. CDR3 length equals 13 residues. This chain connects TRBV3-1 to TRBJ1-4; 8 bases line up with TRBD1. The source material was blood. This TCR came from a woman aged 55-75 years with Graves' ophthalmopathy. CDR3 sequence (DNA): TGTGCCAGCAGGGGACAGGCGAATGAAAAACTGTTTTTT. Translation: CASRGQANEKLFF.